Presented here are 32 T cell receptor beta chains from one specimen sequenced in a study of blood T cells in healthy people across ages. With a J-beta primer mix and a sample-barcoded 5' primer, a second PCR ran about 6 to 11 cycles. MiXCR, applied by TCRdb to the 5' RACE reads, yields one record per CDR3 protein. The table lists about 640,000 distinct CDR3 sequences, about 53% of them singletons, with 30% to 45% in the top ten. The specimen was blood. Every receptor here comes from a man between 60 and 70 years old in good health.

In its sample, this clonotype was seen a few times. This chain links TRBV6-5 with TRBJ2-6, with D perhaps TRBD2 (5 bases). This CDR3 is built from 17 residues. Trimming stripped 1 base from V and 1 base from J, with 11 bases between. CDR1 and CDR2 (germline): MNHEY, SVGAGI. The CDR3 loop reads CASSYLFRGSGANVLTF. The CDR3 DNA sequence: TGTGCCAGCAGTTACTTATTCCGGGGTTCTGGGGCCAACGTCCTGACTTTC.

The chain links TRBV7-8 to TRBJ2-5; no definite D call. Germline assignment: CDR1 SGHVS and CDR2 FQNEAQ. Trimming cost V 5 bases and J 2 bases, with 12 bases left between them. The CDR3 has 14 amino acids. The CDR3 loop reads CASSTVLPQETQYF. The DNA for the CDR3 is TGTGCCAGCAGCACCGTACTTCCACAAGAGACCCAGTACTTC. Combining the CDR3 with reference TRBV7-8 and TRBJ2-5 gives the whole variable domain GAGVSQSPRYKVAKRGQDVALRCDPISGHVSLFWYQQALGQGPEFLTYFQNEAQLDKSGLPSDRFFAERPEGSVSTLKIQRTQQEDSAVYLCASSTVLPQETQYFGPGTRLLVL.

This chain links TRBV29-1 with TRBJ2-7, with D possibly matching TRBD2 (5 bases). The end of the DNA fits TRBJ2-5 better, so the J call may be wrong. The CDR3 runs 15 residues. The V gene's germline CDR1 is SQVTM and CDR2 ANQGSEA. CDR3 protein: CSVEARGSGEETQYF. The CDR3, as DNA: TGCAGCGTTGAGGCCAGAGGGAGTGGTGAAGAGACCCAGTACTTC.

The chain has TRBV11-2 and TRBJ2-7; 7 bases match TRBD2. The CDR3 is 17 amino acids. In germline, CDR1 is SGHAT, CDR2 FQNNGV. V lost 0 bases and J lost 3; bases outside the gene matches: 11. DNA for the CDR3: TGTGCCAGCAGCTTAGATCGGGAGGCAGTCCCCAGCTACGAGCAGTACTTC. Translated, it gives CASSLDREAVPSYEQYF.

The chain uses TRBV3-1 and TRBJ1-6; D is perhaps TRBD1 (6 bases). The CDR3 has 14 residues. The germline V and J ends were trimmed by 4 bases and 11 bases, with 15 bases remaining between them. Germline CDR1 is LGHDT and CDR2 is YNNKEL (reference sequence). The CDR3 DNA follows: TGTGCCAGCAGCCGAGAACGGGGGCAGACACCCCTCCACTTT. It yields the protein CASSRERGQTPLHF.

This chain uses TRBV20-1 with TRBJ1-2, with D tentatively TRBD1 (6 bases). The V end was cut by 3 bases, the J end by 4 bases, with 15 bases between. Germline V gene lookup returns CDR1 DFQATT and CDR2 SNEGSKA (reference sequence). The CDR3 runs to 14 residues. The CDR3 protein is CSASLIRGAYGYTF. The CDR3 bases are TGCAGTGCTAGCTTAATACGGGGGGCCTATGGCTACACCTTC.

V is TRBV4-1 and J is TRBJ1-2; a possible D gene is TRBD1 (6 bases). There are 15 residues in the CDR3. The V end lost 1 base, the J end lost 2 bases, and 11 bases lay between the germline ends. The germline V gene has CDR1 MGHRA and CDR2 YSYEKL. The CDR3 region is CASSQVEGVNYGYTF. In DNA, the CDR3 is TGCGCCAGCAGCCAAGTTGAGGGGGTGAACTATGGCTACACCTTC.

The chain links TRBV11-2 to TRBJ2-6; 7 bases line up with TRBD1. Germline V lookup: CDR1 SGHAT, CDR2 FQNNGV. After removal of 5 bases from V and 0 bases from J, the junction contained 10 bases not matched to a gene. This CDR3 contains 18 residues. The CDR3 sequence is CASSVTGTAFSGANVLTF. In DNA form, the CDR3 reads TGTGCCAGCAGCGTAACCGGGACAGCATTCTCTGGGGCCAACGTCCTGACTTTC.

The chain carries TRBV2 and TRBJ1-3; no reliable D call. Germline V lookup: CDR1 SNHLY, CDR2 FYNNEI. V shed 3 bases and J shed 8 bases, with 17 bases lying between them. This CDR3 is 15 amino acids long. The CDR3 DNA follows: TGTGCCAGCAGTGAGCGGGCACGGGCTGCCCACACCATATATTTT. Protein product: CASSERARAAHTIYF.

This clonotype was detected a few times. The chain couples TRBV15 to TRBJ1-1; 12 nucleotides match TRBD1. The CDR3 has 16 residues. J gave up 3 bases and V 3 bases, and 5 bases lay outside the gene matches. Germline V gene data show CDR1 as LNHNV and CDR2 as YYDKDF (reference sequence). This CDR3 is CATSRGQGAGDTEAFF. The CDR3 region has the DNA TGTGCCACCAGCAGGGGACAGGGGGCAGGGGACACTGAAGCTTTCTTT.

The chain joins TRBV5-5 to TRBJ2-5; D gene ambiguous. The germline gives CDR1 SGHKS, CDR2 YYEKEE (reference sequence). The CDR3 totals 16 residues. V was trimmed by 0 bases and J by 2 bases, leaving 14 bases between them. The CDR3 sequence: CASSLAGGPLQETQYF. The CDR3 DNA reads as TGTGCCAGCAGCTTGGCAGGCGGACCCCTACAAGAGACCCAGTACTTC. Full variable domain (rest looked up from reference TRBV5-5 and TRBJ2-5): DAGVTQSPTHLIKTRGQQVTLRCSPISGHKSVSWYQQVLGQGPQFIFQYYEKEERGRGNFPDRFSARQFPNYSSELNVNALLLGDSALYLCASSLAGGPLQETQYFGPGTRLLVL.

This chain joins TRBV2 and TRBJ2-7; D is unresolved. Germline-derived CDR1 and CDR2 are SNHLY and FYNNEI. This CDR3 spans 13 amino acids. The ends were cut back, 3 bases at V and 5 bases at J, with 11 bases in the middle. Here the CDR3 DNA reads TGTGCCAGCAGTGATTGGGGTCCGGACGAGCAGTACTTC. This encodes CASSDWGPDEQYF.

This chain joins TRBV2 and TRBJ2-5; 7 bases are shared with TRBD2. CDR1 and CDR2 (germline): SNHLY, FYNNEI. The length of the CDR3 is 15 residues. The junction had 7 bases not matched to a gene; V was cut back by 6 bases and J by 0 bases. As DNA, the CDR3 is TGTGCCAGCAGGGGCGGAGCGGGGTACCAAGAGACCCAGTACTTC. It codes for CASRGGAGYQETQYF.

The chain recombines TRBV12-3 or TRBV12-4 with TRBJ2-5; 9 bases are a match to TRBD2. The CDR3 is made up of 17 amino acids. Losses at the gene ends were 3 bases for V and 4 bases for J; bases not matched to a gene: 12. Written as DNA, the CDR3 is TGTGCCAGCAGTTTCCGTAGGCGGGGGGGCCGGTCAGAGACCCAGTACTTC. It is translated as CASSFRRRGGRSETQYF.

The chain is built from TRBV7-8 and TRBJ2-5; 8 bases are shared with TRBD2. CDR3 length: 18 amino acids. The junction had 15 bases not matched to a gene; V was cut back by 1 base and J by 5 bases. Germline V CDR1 and CDR2: SGHVS, FQNEAQ. The CDR3 reads CASSLVVSGVSNGETQYF. CDR3 DNA: TGTGCCAGCAGCTTAGTCGTTAGCGGGGTCTCCAATGGGGAGACCCAGTACTTC.

This chain joins TRBV5-1 and TRBJ2-4, with a tentative D call TRBD1 (7 bases). Trimming cost V 0 bases and J 8 bases, with 12 bases left between them. The CDR3 extends over 14 amino acids. Germline V gene data show CDR1 as SGHRS and CDR2 as YFSETQ. The DNA for the CDR3 is TGCGCCAGCAGCTTGGGACAGGGCGGGGACATTCAGTACTTC. Translation: CASSLGQGGDIQYF.

The chain links TRBV7-2 to TRBJ2-4, with D perhaps TRBD1 (5 bases). The V and J ends lost 5 bases and 10 bases respectively, with 15 bases between them. The germline V gene has CDR1 SGHTA and CDR2 FQGNSA. The CDR3 is 13 amino acids. The CDR3 reads CASSPLRSGIQYF. The CDR3 DNA reads as TGTGCCAGCAGCCCCTTAAGGTCAGGGATTCAGTACTTC.

The V gene is TRBV25-1, the J gene TRBJ1-6; 8 bases align to TRBD1. With 0 bases clipped from V and 5 bases from J, the junction kept 9 bases outside the gene matches. Germline CDR1 is MGHDK and CDR2 is SYGVNS. This CDR3 is built from 18 residues. CDR3 sequence reads: CASSEYTGGTGNNSPLHF. DNA of the CDR3: TGTGCCAGCAGTGAATATACGGGGGGGACAGGCAATAATTCACCCCTCCACTTT.

This clonotype was counted between two and nine times. This sequence joins TRBV7-2 and TRBJ1-4, with 8 nucleotides matching TRBD1. Trimming removed 5 bases from V and 0 bases from J; junction bases left unmatched: 5. Germline V gene sequence: CDR1 SGHTA, CDR2 FQGNSA. The CDR3 covers 16 residues. The CDR3 coding sequence is TGTGCCAGCAGCGTACAGGGGGGAACAACTAATGAAAAACTGTTTTTT. It codes for CASSVQGGTTNEKLFF.

The chain combines TRBV6-5 with TRBJ2-7; 10 nucleotides line up with TRBD1. Germline assignment: CDR1 MNHEY and CDR2 SVGAGI. The CDR3 is 16 amino acids. J lost 3 bases, V lost 5 bases, and 10 bases had no gene match. The CDR3 DNA reads as TGTGCCAGCAGTACCGGGACAGGGGCACGGGACTACGAGCAGTACTTC. Its translation is CASSTGTGARDYEQYF.

V usage is TRBV28 and J usage is TRBJ2-5; 7 bases agree with TRBD1. Unmatched junction bases numbered 12, after V lost 5 bases and J lost 6 bases. The germline V gene encodes CDR1 MDHEN and CDR2 SYDVKM. The CDR3 is 15 amino acids. CDR3 nucleotides: TGTGCCAGCAGTGGGGCCGGGACAGCCCAGAAGACCCAGTACTTC. This gives the protein CASSGAGTAQKTQYF. Combining the CDR3 with reference TRBV28 and TRBJ2-5 gives the whole variable domain DVKVTQSSRYLVKRTGEKVFLECVQDMDHENMFWYRQDPGLGLRLIYFSYDVKMKEKGDIPEGYSVSREKKERFSLILESASTNQTSMYLCASSGAGTAQKTQYFGPGTRLLVL.

This clonotype was seen repeatedly, ten times or more. V usage is TRBV12-3 or TRBV12-4 and J usage is TRBJ1-5, with D possibly TRBD1 on 5 matching bases. The CDR3 consists of 14 residues. V was trimmed by 2 bases and J by 7 bases, leaving 12 bases between them. CDR3 amino acids: CASSLRGLGQPQHF. The DNA for the CDR3 is TGTGCCAGCAGTTTACGGGGGTTGGGCCAGCCCCAGCATTTT.

This sequence joins TRBV6-1 and TRBJ2-5; 14 bases line up with TRBD2. Germline assignment: CDR1 MNHNS and CDR2 SASEGT. With V trimmed by 5 bases and J by 4 bases, 12 bases remained unmatched. The CDR3 covers 18 residues. CDR3 sequence (DNA): TGTGCCAGCAGTCGAACCGGGACTAGCGGGGGACTGGGAGAGACCCAGTACTTC. It specifies CASSRTGTSGGLGETQYF.

V is TRBV20-1 and J is TRBJ2-3, with TRBD2 identical over 12 bases. CDR3 length: 14 residues. Germline CDR1 and CDR2: DFQATT and SNEGSKA (reference sequence). V shed 5 bases and J 9 bases; nucleotides not matched to a gene: 9. CDR3 in DNA: TGCAGTGCTCACCTAGCGGGGGGGCCGGCGACGCAGTATTTT. It specifies CSAHLAGGPATQYF.

This clonotype has a single count. This rearrangement joins TRBV7-9 to TRBJ1-1, with a possible D match to TRBD1 (5 bases). The V end lost 3 bases, the J end lost 5 bases, and 10 bases lay between the germline ends. The CDR3 is 13 residues long. Germline V gene data show CDR1 as SEHNR and CDR2 as FQNEAQ (reference sequence). CDR3 protein: CASSFTTETEAFF. The CDR3 region has the DNA TGTGCCAGCAGCTTTACGACAGAAACTGAAGCTTTCTTT.

This clonotype was picked up a small number of times. Compared with germline, one end of the junction differs, possibly owing to a read error. The chain couples TRBV28 to TRBJ2-5; 9 bases map to TRBD2. The CDR3 has 15 amino acids. Germline V gene lookup returns CDR1 MDHEN and CDR2 SYDVKM. DNA of the CDR3: TGTGCTAGCATGGCGGCGGGGGGGCCCCAAGAGACCCAGTACTTC. Its translation is CASMAAGGPQETQYF.

This chain connects TRBV29-1 to TRBJ1-2; no firm D call. Germline CDR1 and CDR2: SQVTM and ANQGSEA. The V gene lost 7 bases and the J gene lost 0 bases, with 12 bases spanning the gap. CDR3 size: 13 residues. The CDR3 protein is CSAEDGPNYGYTF. The CDR3 coding sequence is TGCAGCGCCGAGGACGGACCTAACTATGGCTACACCTTC.

This clonotype was seen a single time. The chain employs TRBV20-1 and TRBJ2-5; D perhaps matches TRBD2 (6 bases). The length of the CDR3 is 16 residues. V lost 0 bases, J lost 5 bases, and 19 bases lay in between. CDR1 and CDR2 from the germline V gene are DFQATT and SNEGSKA (reference sequence). CDR3 coding DNA: TGCAGTGCTAGAGATTTGGGGGGAGAGGGCTGGGAGACCCAGTACTTC. Residues: CSARDLGGEGWETQYF.

This clonotype was counted between two and nine times. This chain uses TRBV7-9 with TRBJ1-2, with D possibly being TRBD1 (6 bases). The length of the CDR3 is 13 residues. CDR1 SEHNR and CDR2 FQNEAQ come from the germline V gene (reference sequence). Trimming removed 5 bases at V and 7 bases at J, with 14 bases between. Here the CDR3 DNA reads TGTGCCAGCAGCATACCTTCAGGGGTTGGCTACACCTTC. It codes for CASSIPSGVGYTF.

In regard to this clonotype: Just one base apart from a much larger clone, this may be a read error. V usage is TRBV28 and J usage is TRBJ2-7; D not certain. Gene TRBJ2-5 matches the end of the DNA better, so the J call may be wrong. Per the germline V gene, CDR1 is MDHEN and CDR2 is SYDVKM. This CDR3 region has 13 residues. The CDR3 DNA sequence: TGTGCCAGCAAGATACCAAACCAAGAGACCCAGTACTTC. As protein: CASKIPNQETQYF.

This CDR3 reads CASSQAAGSYNEQFF. The DNA for the CDR3 is TGTGCCAGCAGCCAAGCGGCAGGGTCCTACAATGAGCAGTTCTTC. V and J are TRBV3-1 and TRBJ2-1; weak D call: TRBD1 (5 bases). The CDR3 sequence is 15 residues long. Germline CDR1 is LGHDT and CDR2 is YNNKEL (reference sequence). Trimming cost V 1 base and J 1 base, with 8 bases left between them.

This sequence joins TRBV4-1 and TRBJ1-6; weak D call: TRBD1 (6 bases). Germline CDR1 MGHRA, CDR2 YSYEKL. The CDR3 loop spans 16 amino acids. Trimming stripped 4 bases from V and 8 bases from J, with 18 bases between. CDR3 loop: CASSPGQPPEDSPLHF. The CDR3 coding sequence is TGCGCCAGCAGCCCCGGACAGCCTCCTGAGGATTCACCCCTCCACTTT.